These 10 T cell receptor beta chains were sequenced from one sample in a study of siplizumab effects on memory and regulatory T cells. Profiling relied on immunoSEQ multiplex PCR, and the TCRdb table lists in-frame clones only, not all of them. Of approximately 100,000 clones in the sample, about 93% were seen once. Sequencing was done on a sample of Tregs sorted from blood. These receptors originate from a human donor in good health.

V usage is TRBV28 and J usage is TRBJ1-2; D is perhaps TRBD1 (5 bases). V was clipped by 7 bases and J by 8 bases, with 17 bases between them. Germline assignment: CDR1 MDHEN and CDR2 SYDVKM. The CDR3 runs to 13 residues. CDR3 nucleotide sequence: TGTGCCAGCATCCCGTCCGGGGCAAGAGGCTACACCTTC. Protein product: CASIPSGARGYTF.

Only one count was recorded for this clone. CDR3 region: CASSFGLGGSYEQYF. CDR3 coding DNA: TGCGCCAGCAGCTTCGGACTAGGAGGCTCCTACGAGCAGTACTTC. The J gene is TRBJ2-7, the V gene TRBV5-1; 7 positions match TRBD2. The CDR3 is made up of 15 amino acids. Germline CDR1 reads SGHRS; CDR2 reads YFSETQ. The V segment lost 2 bases and the J segment 0 bases; nucleotides outside the gene matches: 5. Using reference TRBV5-1 and TRBJ2-7 for the parts outside the CDR3, the full variable domain is KAGVTQTPRYLIKTRGQQVTLSCSPISGHRSVSWYQQTPGQGLQFLFEYFSETQRNKGNFPGRFSGRQFSNSRSEMNVSTLELGDSALYLCASSFGLGGSYEQYFGPGTRLTVT.

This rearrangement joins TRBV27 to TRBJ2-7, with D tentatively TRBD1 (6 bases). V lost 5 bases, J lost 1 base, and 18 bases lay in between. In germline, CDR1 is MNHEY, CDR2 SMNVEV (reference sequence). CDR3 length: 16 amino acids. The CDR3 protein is CASSGRLGQGSYEQYF. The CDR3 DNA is TGTGCCAGCAGTGGGAGATTGGGGCAGGGGTCCTACGAGCAGTACTTC.

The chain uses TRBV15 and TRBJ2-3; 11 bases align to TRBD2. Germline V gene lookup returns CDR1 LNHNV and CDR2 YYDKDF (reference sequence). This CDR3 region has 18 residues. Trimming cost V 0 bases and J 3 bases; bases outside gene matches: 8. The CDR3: CATSRELAGGPQTDTQYF. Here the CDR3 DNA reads TGTGCCACCAGCAGAGAGCTAGCGGGAGGCCCCCAGACAGATACGCAGTATTTT.

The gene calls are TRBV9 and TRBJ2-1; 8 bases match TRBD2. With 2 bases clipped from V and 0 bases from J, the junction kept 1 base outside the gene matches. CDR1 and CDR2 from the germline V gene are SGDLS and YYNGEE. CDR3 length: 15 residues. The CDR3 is CASSVSGISYNEQFF. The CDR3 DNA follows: TGTGCCAGCAGCGTTAGCGGGATCTCCTACAATGAGCAGTTCTTC.

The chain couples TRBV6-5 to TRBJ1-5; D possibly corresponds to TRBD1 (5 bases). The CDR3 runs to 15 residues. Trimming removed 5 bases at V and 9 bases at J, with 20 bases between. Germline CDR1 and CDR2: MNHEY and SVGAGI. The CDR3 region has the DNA TGTGCCAGCAGTAAAAGGACAAGCCGGCGGGGGCCCCAGCATTTT. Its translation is CASSKRTSRRGPQHF.

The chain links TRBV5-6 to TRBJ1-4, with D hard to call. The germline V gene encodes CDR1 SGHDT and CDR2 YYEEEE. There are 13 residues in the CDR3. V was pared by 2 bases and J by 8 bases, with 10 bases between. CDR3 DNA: TGTGCCAGCAGCTTACGGCACCTGGAAAAACTGTTTTTT. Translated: CASSLRHLEKLFF. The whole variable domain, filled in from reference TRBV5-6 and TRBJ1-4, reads DAGVTQSPTHLIKTRGQQVTLRCSPKSGHDTVSWYQQALGQGPQFIFQYYEEEERQRGNFPDRFSGHQFPNYSSELNVNALLLGDSALYLCASSLRHLEKLFFGSGTQLSVL.

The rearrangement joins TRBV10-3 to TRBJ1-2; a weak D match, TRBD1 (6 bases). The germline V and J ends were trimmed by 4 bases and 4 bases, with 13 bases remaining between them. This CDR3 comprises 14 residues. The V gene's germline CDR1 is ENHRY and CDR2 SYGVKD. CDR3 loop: CAISANRAGYGYTF. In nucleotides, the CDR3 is TGTGCCATCAGTGCTAACAGGGCAGGCTATGGCTACACCTTC.

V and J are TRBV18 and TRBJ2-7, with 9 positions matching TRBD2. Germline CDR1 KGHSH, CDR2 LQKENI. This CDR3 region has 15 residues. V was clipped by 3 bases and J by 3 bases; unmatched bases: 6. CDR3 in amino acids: CASSPSGTSHYEQYF. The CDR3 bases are TGTGCCAGCTCACCCTCCGGGACTAGCCACTACGAGCAGTACTTC.

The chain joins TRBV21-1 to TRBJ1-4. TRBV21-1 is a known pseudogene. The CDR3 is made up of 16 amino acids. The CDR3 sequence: CASSIHGTEDLEKLFF. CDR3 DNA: TGTGCCAGCAGCATCCACGGGACGGAGGACCTTGAAAAACTGTTTTTT.